Listed here is a single T cell receptor beta chain. What it binds is not known. An end of the junction does not agree with germline; a read error may underlie this. Researchers made TCR beta libraries by using iRepertoire HTBI primers and running Arm-PCR on CDR3 regions. MiXCR, run by TCRdb on the multiplex PCR reads, gives a single entry per CDR3 protein. This sample carries roughly 610,000 distinct CDR3 sequences, approximately 16% of them seen once, and the ten largest clones take around 12%. This specimen belongs to a study of regulatory T cells in long-lasting Graves disease. Indicated time point: newly diagnosed GD, antithyroid drugs for less than 3 months. The TCR library was prepared using RNA isolated from PBMCs. Per germline, CDR1 SGDLS and CDR2 YYNGEE. The CDR3 consists of 15 residues. Findings of the study overall: With persistent disease, TRBV28, TRBJ1-2 and TRBJ2-5 were the favored segments.

This same sample was also taken into another study, of T cells in Graves' hyperthyroidism and ophthalmopathy. That source adds: In blood, most of the thyroid clonotypes expanded above 0.001 were also present. Ophthalmopathy onset followed model prediction by a median approximately six months.

The V and J genes are TRBV9 and TRBJ1-3; TRBD1 is a possible D gene (5 bases). This sequence was found in a young man with Graves disease. The specimen was peripheral blood mononuclear cells (PBMCs), collected at new diagnosis, from a patient treated with antithyroid drugs. The CDR3 spells CASGVGTHSGNTIYF. The CDR3 DNA reads TGTGCCAGCGGAGTCGGGACTCACTCTGGAAACACCATTTATTTT.